This passage covers 21 T cell receptor beta chains from one sample sequenced in a study of CD8 T cells in Susac syndrome. It was with random hexamers that roughly 0.5 to 1 ug RNA was reverse transcribed. Each CDR3 protein gets one entry after TCRdb re-called the immunoSEQ multiplex PCR reads with MiXCR. The sample carries 75,000 to 100,000 distinct CDR3 sequences, approximately 95% recorded once. What was sequenced was CD8+ T cells from PBMCs. All receptors come from a human donor with Susac syndrome.

The rearrangement joins TRBV4-3 to TRBJ2-7; tentatively, D is TRBD1 or TRBD2 (5 bases each). Trimming shortened V by 0 bases and J by 0 bases, and 12 bases separated the two germline ends. The CDR3 has 16 amino acids. Germline CDR1 reads LGHNA; CDR2 reads YSLEER. The CDR3 spells CASSQDPGTVSYEQYF. For the CDR3, the DNA is TGCGCCAGCAGCCAAGATCCCGGGACCGTCTCCTACGAGCAGTACTTC.

The J gene is TRBJ2-7, the V gene TRBV5-6; the D gene is possibly TRBD2 (6 bases). The germline CDR1 and CDR2 sequences are SGHDT and YYEEEE. Trimming left V 2 bases short and J 1 base short, with 7 bases between. The CDR3 is 13 residues long. CDR3 nucleotide sequence: TGTGCCAGCAGCTTACGGGAGTCCTACGAGCAGTACTTC. Translated: CASSLRESYEQYF.

V gene TRBV3-1 combines with J gene TRBJ2-5; unclear D gene. Trimming stripped 0 bases from V and 5 bases from J, with 7 bases between. The germline CDR1 and CDR2 sequences are LGHDT and YNNKEL (reference sequence). The length of the CDR3 is 13 residues. The CDR3 DNA reads as TGTGCCAGCAGCCAAGAGAATTCGGAGACCCAGTACTTC. This gives the protein CASSQENSETQYF.

This clonotype was detected only once. V gene TRBV25-1 combines with J gene TRBJ1-2; tentatively, D is TRBD1 (6 bases). The CDR3 spans 13 residues. V lost 6 bases and J lost 4, with 12 bases in between. The germline V gene encodes CDR1 MGHDK and CDR2 SYGVNS. The CDR3: CASSSPGAYGYTF. The CDR3 nucleotides read TGTGCCAGCAGCTCTCCAGGGGCCTATGGCTACACCTTC.

The chain employs TRBV15 and TRBJ2-6; maybe TRBD1 (6 bases). The CDR3 is 12 residues long. Trimming took 5 bases from V and 15 from J, leaving 14 bases between them. The V gene's germline CDR1 is LNHNV and CDR2 YYDKDF (reference sequence). For the CDR3, the DNA is TGTGCCACCAGCGCCGGACAGTTCGGCCTGACTTTC. Its translation is CATSAGQFGLTF.

This clonotype is a singleton in its sample. This chain uses TRBV7-6 with TRBJ2-1; 7 positions match TRBD2. Trimming cost V 1 base and J 1 base; bases outside gene matches: 4. Germline loops: CDR1 SGHVS, CDR2 FNYEAQ. The CDR3 loop spans 16 amino acids. The CDR3 loop is CASSLVPGGSYNEQFF. Here the CDR3 DNA reads TGTGCCAGCAGCTTAGTTCCGGGAGGATCCTACAATGAGCAGTTCTTC. Full variable domain (outside the CDR3, taken from reference TRBV7-6 and TRBJ2-1): GAGVSQSPRYKVTKRGQDVALRCDPISGHVSLYWYRQALGQGPEFLTYFNYEAQQDKSGLPNDRFSAERPEGSISTLTIQRTEQRDSAMYRCASSLVPGGSYNEQFFGPGTRLTVL.

The CDR3, as DNA: TGTGCCAGCAGTTACGACAGGCCCACCGGGGAGCTGTTTTTT. Its translation is CASSYDRPTGELFF. This chain uses TRBV6-2 or TRBV6-3 with TRBJ2-2; D possibly corresponds to TRBD1 (6 bases). Germline V gene lookup returns CDR1 MNHEY and CDR2 SVGEGT. Trimming pared 2 bases from V and 4 bases from J, leaving 8 bases between. The CDR3 consists of 14 residues.

The rearrangement joins TRBV20-1 to TRBJ2-1; 12 bases align to TRBD2. This CDR3 has 15 amino acids. Unmatched junction bases numbered 8, after V lost 1 base and J lost 10 bases. Germline V gene sequence: CDR1 DFQATT, CDR2 SNEGSKA (reference sequence). CDR3 residues: CSARARTSGTYEQFF. The CDR3 DNA reads as TGCAGTGCTAGAGCCAGGACTAGCGGGACATACGAGCAGTTCTTC.

CDR3 DNA: TGTGCCAGCAGCAAAGGGGGGTCCTACGAGCAGTACTTC. This encodes CASSKGGSYEQYF. The chain carries TRBV27 and TRBJ2-7; D might be TRBD1 or TRBD2, each matching 6 bases. V dropped 6 bases and J dropped 1 base, with 10 bases sitting between them. The CDR3 totals 13 residues. Germline V lookup: CDR1 MNHEY, CDR2 SMNVEV (reference sequence).

This clonotype was seen a single time. This chain links TRBV6-5 with TRBJ2-3; D not resolved. V lost 0 bases and J 3 bases, leaving 4 bases between the germline ends. The CDR3 loop spans 13 amino acids. Per germline, CDR1 MNHEY and CDR2 SVGAGI. The CDR3 sequence: CASSYSGTDTQYF. CDR3 in DNA: TGTGCCAGCAGTTACTCAGGGACAGATACGCAGTATTTT.

This rearrangement joins TRBV5-1 to TRBJ2-3, with 8 bases identical to TRBD1. CDR1 is SGHRS and CDR2 is YFSETQ in the germline V gene. This CDR3 contains 14 residues. Trimming took 4 bases from V and 3 from J; bases not matched to a gene: 4. CDR3 residues: CASSPWTGTDTQYF. For the CDR3, the DNA is TGCGCCAGCAGCCCATGGACAGGGACAGATACGCAGTATTTT.

The chain carries TRBV12-3 or TRBV12-4 and TRBJ2-5; no firm D call. The CDR3 spans 11 residues. Trimming shortened V by 3 bases and J by 5 bases, and 4 bases separated the two germline ends. CDR3 DNA: TGTGCCAGCAGTTTTATCGAGACCCAGTACTTC. Residues: CASSFIETQYF.

The J gene is TRBJ2-7, the V gene TRBV2; 7 bases match TRBD1. The length of the CDR3 is 13 residues. Germline-derived CDR1 and CDR2 are SNHLY and FYNNEI. Trimming took 10 bases from V and 6 from J; bases not matched to a gene: 12. CDR3 in DNA: TGTGCCAAGCTTAACAGGGGAACGGGCGAGCAGTACTTC. It is translated as CAKLNRGTGEQYF.

The chain couples TRBV29-1 to TRBJ1-2; D unresolved. In germline, CDR1 is SQVTM, CDR2 ANQGSEA. The CDR3 sequence is 14 residues long. Trimming took off 7 bases at V and 6 bases at J, with 21 bases between the two ends. Here the CDR3 reads CSALSMDGSDGYTF. In DNA form, the CDR3 reads TGCAGCGCACTTTCCATGGATGGGAGTGATGGCTACACCTTC.

This chain links TRBV6-2 or TRBV6-3 with TRBJ2-2; D is unresolved. V was shortened by 5 bases and J by 3 bases, with 10 bases between the two germline ends. CDR3 length equals 14 residues. Germline CDR1 is MNHEY and CDR2 is SVGEGT. CDR3: CASSLRSYTGELFF. In DNA form, the CDR3 reads TGTGCCAGCAGTCTACGGAGCTACACCGGGGAGCTGTTTTTT.

The chain combines TRBV20-1 with TRBJ1-2; a possible D gene is TRBD1 (6 bases). The CDR3 sequence is 14 residues long. V was cut by 6 bases and J by 1 base, with 15 bases left in between. CDR1 is DFQATT, CDR2 SNEGSKA, per germline (reference sequence). The CDR3 is CSAEDRSYNYGYTF. In DNA, the CDR3 is TGCAGTGCAGAGGACAGAAGTTATAACTATGGCTACACCTTC.

The chain has TRBV7-9 and TRBJ2-7; tentatively, D is TRBD1 (5 bases). Trimming shortened V by 5 bases and J by 1 base, and 12 bases separated the two germline ends. The CDR3 has 14 amino acids. Looked up from germline, CDR1 is SEHNR and CDR2 is FQNEAQ (reference sequence). CDR3 amino acids: CASSPRAGSYEQYF. The CDR3 DNA follows: TGTGCCAGCAGCCCTCGGGCAGGGTCCTACGAGCAGTACTTC.

The chain links TRBV30 to TRBJ2-5; the D gene is possibly TRBD1 (6 bases). There are 13 residues in the CDR3. The germline V and J ends were trimmed by 6 bases and 1 base, with 12 bases remaining between them. In germline, CDR1 is GTSNPN, CDR2 SVGIG (reference sequence). The CDR3 sequence: CACPQGRQETQYF. As DNA, the CDR3 is TGTGCCTGCCCACAGGGACGCCAAGAGACCCAGTACTTC.

The chain recombines TRBV27 with TRBJ2-1; maybe TRBD1 (5 bases). From germline, CDR1 is MNHEY and CDR2 SMNVEV (reference sequence). This CDR3 is built from 11 residues. Trimming removed 4 bases at V and 8 bases at J, with 6 bases between. CDR3 coding DNA: TGTGCCAGCAGTTCCAGGGATGAGCAGTTCTTC. Its protein is CASSSRDEQFF.

The rearrangement links TRBV6-2 or TRBV6-3 to TRBJ2-7; 7 bases fit TRBD1. The ends lost 0 bases at V and 3 bases at J; junction bases unmatched: 5. The length of the CDR3 is 15 residues. Germline V gene sequence: CDR1 MNHEY, CDR2 SVGEGT. In nucleotides, the CDR3 is TGTGCCAGCAGTTACTCGCTACAGGGGAACTACGAGCAGTACTTC. It yields the protein CASSYSLQGNYEQYF.

V gene TRBV6-5 combines with J gene TRBJ2-1; D is uncertain. V shed 2 bases and J shed 4 bases, with 3 bases lying between them. The CDR3 totals 12 residues. CDR1 is MNHEY and CDR2 is SVGAGI in the germline V gene. The CDR3 nucleotides are TGTGCCAGCAGTTACGGGTACAATGAGCAGTTCTTC. As protein: CASSYGYNEQFF.